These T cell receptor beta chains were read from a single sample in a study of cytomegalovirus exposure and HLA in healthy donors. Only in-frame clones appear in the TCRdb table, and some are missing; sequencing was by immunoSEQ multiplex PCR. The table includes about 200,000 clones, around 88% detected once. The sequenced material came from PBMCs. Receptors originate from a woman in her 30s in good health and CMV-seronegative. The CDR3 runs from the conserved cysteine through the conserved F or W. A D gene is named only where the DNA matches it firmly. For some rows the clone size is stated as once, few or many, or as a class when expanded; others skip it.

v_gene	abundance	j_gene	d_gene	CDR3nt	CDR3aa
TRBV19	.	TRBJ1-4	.	TGTGCCAGTAGTATTCAGGTAAATGAAAAACTGTTTTTT	CASSIQVNEKLFF
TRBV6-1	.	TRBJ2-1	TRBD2	TGTGCCAGCAGTTGGACTAGCGAGTACAATGAGCAGTTCTTC	CASSWTSEYNEQFF
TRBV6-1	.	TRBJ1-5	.	TGTGCCAGCAGTGAGGGCAGGGAGGCCAATCAGCCCCAGCATTTT	CASSEGREANQPQHF
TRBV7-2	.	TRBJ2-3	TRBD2	TGTGCCAGCAGTCCTAATCGAGCGGGGGTAGATACGCAGTATTTT	CASSPNRAGVDTQYF
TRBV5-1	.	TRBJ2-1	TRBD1	TGCGCCAGCAGCTCCGGGACAGGGGTTCGCAATGAGCAGTTCTTC	CASSSGTGVRNEQFF
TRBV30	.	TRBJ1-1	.	TGTGCCTGGAATTCAGGGCACACTGAAGCTTTCTTT	CAWNSGHTEAFF
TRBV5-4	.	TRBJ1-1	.	TGTGCCAGCAGCCCACAGGGAAGTACTGAAGCTTTCTTT	CASSPQGSTEAFF
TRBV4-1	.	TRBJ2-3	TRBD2	TGCGCCAGCAGCCAAGAACCTCCACGGGGGGGACGGACAACGCAGTATTTT	CASSQEPPRGGRTTQYF
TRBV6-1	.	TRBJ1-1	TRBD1	TGTGCCAGCAGGGGACAGGGGGCTACAGAAGCTTTCTTT	CASRGQGATEAFF
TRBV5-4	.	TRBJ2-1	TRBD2	TGTGCCAGCAGCTTGACCCGGTCTAGCGGGAACAATGAGCAGTTCTTC	CASSLTRSSGNNEQFF
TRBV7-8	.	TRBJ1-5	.	TGTGCCAGCAGCTTAGGCCGTTTCTATAGCAATCAGCCCCAGCATTTT	CASSLGRFYSNQPQHF
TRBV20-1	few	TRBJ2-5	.	TGCAGAGGGGTCGAGACCCAGTACTTC	CRGVETQYF
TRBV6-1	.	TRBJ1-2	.	TGTGCCAGCAGTGAATTCGTTGGGGGCGGCTATGGCTACACCTTC	CASSEFVGGGYGYTF
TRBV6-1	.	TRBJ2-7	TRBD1	TGTGCCAGCAAGGGACAGGGGGACTACGAGCAGTACTTC	CASKGQGDYEQYF
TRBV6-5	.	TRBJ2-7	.	TGTGCCAGCAGCCGCGGACAGAAATTCTCCTACGAGCAGTACTTC	CASSRGQKFSYEQYF
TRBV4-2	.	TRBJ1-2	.	TGTGCCAGCAGCCATCCCACAGGGAACTATGGCTACACCTTC	CASSHPTGNYGYTF
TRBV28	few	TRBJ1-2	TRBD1	TGTGCCAGCAGTTCGTTCGGGACAGGGGTTCTTCTTTATGGCTACACCTTC	CASSSFGTGVLLYGYTF
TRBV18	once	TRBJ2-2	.	TGTGCCAGCTCGTCAGGGTTGAGCACCGGGGAGCTGTTTTTT	CASSSGLSTGELFF
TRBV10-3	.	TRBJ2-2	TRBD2	TGTGCCATCAGTGACCCTAGCGGGGGCCGGGGTATCGGGGAGCTGTTTTTT	CAISDPSGGRGIGELFF
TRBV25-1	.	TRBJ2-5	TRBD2	TGTGCCAGCAAAAGGACTAGCGGGGCCCAAGAGACCCAGTACTTC	CASKRTSGAQETQYF
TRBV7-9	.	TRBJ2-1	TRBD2	TGTGCCAGCAGCTTAGGACTAGCGGGACCCAATGAGCAGTTCTTC	CASSLGLAGPNEQFF
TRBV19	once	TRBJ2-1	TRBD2	TGTGCCAGTAGTCCGGGACTAGCGGTTAACGAGCAGTTCTTC	CASSPGLAVNEQFF
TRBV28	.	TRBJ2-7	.	TGTGCCAGCAGTTTGTTAAATTACGAGCAGTACTTC	CASSLLNYEQYF
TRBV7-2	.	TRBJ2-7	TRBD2	TGTGCCAGCAGCTTAGCTAGCGGGGTGCTCGAGCAGTACTTC	CASSLASGVLEQYF
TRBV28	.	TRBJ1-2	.	TGTGCCAGCAGTGGACAGTTAGGAACTGGCTACACCTTC	CASSGQLGTGYTF
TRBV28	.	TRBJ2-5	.	TGTGCCAGCAGTTTACTCGAGCGGGAGACCCAGTACTTC	CASSLLERETQYF
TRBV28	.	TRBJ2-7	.	TGTGCCAGCAGTTTTTTCACCGGTAACTACGAGCAGTACTTC	CASSFFTGNYEQYF
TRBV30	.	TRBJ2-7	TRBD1	TGTGCCTGGAGTCTAAGGACAGGGAGAATGTCCTACGAGCAGTACTTC	CAWSLRTGRMSYEQYF
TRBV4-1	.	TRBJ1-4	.	TGCGCCAGCAGCCAGGGCTGGGGGAGGCGATCTGAAAAACTGTTTTTT	CASSQGWGRRSEKLFF
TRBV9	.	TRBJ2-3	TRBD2	TGTGCCAGCAGCTTAGGGACTAGCCCCATTACGCAGTATTTT	CASSLGTSPITQYF
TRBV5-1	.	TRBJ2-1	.	TGCGCCAGCAGCCCTGACAGATACAATGAGCAGTTCTTC	CASSPDRYNEQFF
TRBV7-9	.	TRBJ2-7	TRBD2	TGTGCCAGCAGCTTAGGGGGGGGGTATGGCGAGCAGTACTTC	CASSLGGGYGEQYF
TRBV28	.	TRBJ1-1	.	TGTGCCAGCAGGAGCCGGGGGGCGCACGCTGAAGCTTTCTTT	CASRSRGAHAEAFF
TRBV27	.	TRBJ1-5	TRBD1	TGTGCCAGCAGCCAGGGACAGGGGAGCAATCAGCCCCAGCATTTT	CASSQGQGSNQPQHF
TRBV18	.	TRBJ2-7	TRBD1	TGTGCCAGCTCACCCAACCCCGGGACAGGTGCCTACGGGCAGTACTTC	CASSPNPGTGAYGQYF
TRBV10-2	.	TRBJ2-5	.	TGCGCCAGCAGTGAGTTGGTCGGAGAGACCCAGTACTTC	CASSELVGETQYF
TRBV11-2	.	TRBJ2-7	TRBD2	TGTGCCAGCAGCTTAGTTGGACTAGTCGCCAACGAGCAGTACTTC	CASSLVGLVANEQYF
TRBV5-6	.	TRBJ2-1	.	TGTGCCAGCAGCTTGTCCGGTCCAGAGCAGTTCTTC	CASSLSGPEQFF
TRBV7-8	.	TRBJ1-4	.	TGTGCCAGCAGCTTAGGTGTCAGGGAGGTTAATGAAAAACTGTTTTTT	CASSLGVREVNEKLFF
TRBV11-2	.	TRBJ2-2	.	TGTGCCAGCAGCTTAGAAATACAGGGTTTGCACACCGGGGAGCTGTTTTTT	CASSLEIQGLHTGELFF
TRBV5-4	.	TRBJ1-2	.	TGTGCCAGCAGCTTGGCTGCAGGGGCCAGAAACTATGGCTACACCTTC	CASSLAAGARNYGYTF
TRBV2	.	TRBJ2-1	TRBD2	TGTGCCAGCAGTTATGGACTAGCGGGAGACAATGAGCAGTTCTTC	CASSYGLAGDNEQFF
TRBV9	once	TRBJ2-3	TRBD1	TGTGCCAGCAGCCCCCGACAGGGCACAGGGACAGATACGCAGTATTTT	CASSPRQGTGTDTQYF
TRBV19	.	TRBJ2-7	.	TGTGCCAGTAGGGAGACAGAGACCTACGAGCAGTACTTC	CASRETETYEQYF
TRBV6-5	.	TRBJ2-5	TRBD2	TGTGCCAGCAGCCGCTGGGGGGGGGAAGAGACCCAGTACTTC	CASSRWGGEETQYF
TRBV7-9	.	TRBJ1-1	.	TGTGCCAGCAGCCCCGGGGAGGACACTGAAGCTTTCTTT	CASSPGEDTEAFF